This is a list of T cell receptor beta chains from one sample in a study of OX40 agonist ivuxolimab in advanced cancers. Produced via immunoSEQ multiplex PCR; TCRdb's table is partial and in-frame only. The sample shows more than 55,000 clones, about four fifths of them seen only once. Sample: CD4+ or CD8+ T cells sorted from blood, taken in a trial of the OX40 agonist ivuxolimab. All receptors come from an adult with an advanced solid tumor such as melanoma, head and neck, liver or kidney cancer. CDR3s leave out the opening cysteine and the closing phenylalanine or tryptophan. D genes are given only for firm matches. Clone size, where shown, is once, few, many, or a class for clones that have expanded.

cdr3_aa | j_call | clone_size | d_call | v_call
ASSSSSRVTEQF | TRBJ2-1 | - | - | TRBV27
ASSSPGLAGKGSQY | TRBJ2-5 | - | TRBD2 | TRBV5-4
ASMTPPQETQY | TRBJ2-5 | - | - | TRBV6-1
ASIWDPNDYGYT | TRBJ1-2 | - | - | TRBV2
ASMRLAMDEQF | TRBJ2-1 | - | TRBD2 | TRBV2
ASSRDRDTQY | TRBJ2-3 | few | - | TRBV6-1
ASSEVGSRSYT | TRBJ1-2 | - | - | TRBV2
ASSELAVTGDEQF | TRBJ2-1 | - | TRBD2 | TRBV2
ASSLGGLNTEAF | TRBJ1-1 | few | - | TRBV11-2
ASSLDWTGNSPLH | TRBJ1-6 | once | TRBD1 | TRBV5-1
ASSIRRTQGIYEQY | TRBJ2-7 | - | - | TRBV19
ASSTAAGYTQY | TRBJ2-3 | - | - | TRBV5-6
ASSLGWGGNSPLH | TRBJ1-6 | - | - | TRBV28
ASSDGGSQETQY | TRBJ2-5 | once | - | TRBV9
ASRTEEGWYEQY | TRBJ2-7 | - | - | TRBV6-5
ASSEWGGGSSYNEQF | TRBJ2-1 | - | - | TRBV2
ASSTLAGPPPNYYEQY | TRBJ2-7 | - | TRBD2 | TRBV13
ASSRDNEQF | TRBJ2-1 | - | - | TRBV28
ASSPPRGRDEQY | TRBJ2-7 | - | TRBD2 | TRBV28
ASSLFGFGGAGYFNEQY | TRBJ2-7 | - | TRBD2 | TRBV28
ASSTPAGEQY | TRBJ2-7 | - | - | TRBV6-6
ASSPGHETNTGELF | TRBJ2-2 | few | - | TRBV5-1
ASSLFSGANVLT | TRBJ2-6 | - | - | TRBV28
ASSEARGGRDEQY | TRBJ2-7 | - | TRBD2 | TRBV6-1
ASSESPGLDSPLH | TRBJ1-6 | - | - | TRBV10-2
ATSGQLYEQY | TRBJ2-7 | - | - | TRBV28
ASSKVHQTSGRTGLYTGELF | TRBJ2-2 | - | TRBD2 | TRBV5-1
ASSLDRANYGYT | TRBJ1-2 | - | - | TRBV5-6
ASSLEGYEQY | TRBJ2-7 | - | - | TRBV5-4
ASRGGAGKNIQY | TRBJ2-4 | - | TRBD2 | TRBV6-1
ASSERRDTLTGELF | TRBJ2-2 | once | - | TRBV18
ASCQGRGIGDSPLH | TRBJ1-6 | - | - | TRBV5-1
ASNEPYRMQAGELLETQY | TRBJ2-5 | - | TRBD2 | TRBV6-4
ASSVGVGQPQH | TRBJ1-5 | medium-sized | - | TRBV10-1
ASSRGPIGQETQY | TRBJ2-5 | - | - | TRBV18
ASSIYYGYT | TRBJ1-2 | many | - | TRBV6-1
ASSEMRLSTDTQY | TRBJ2-3 | once | - | TRBV2
ASSGGQGSHEQY | TRBJ2-7 | - | TRBD1 | TRBV2
ASSIAGANTGELF | TRBJ2-2 | - | - | TRBV19
ASSEMDRGEKLF | TRBJ1-4 | once | TRBD1 | TRBV6-1
AWSWGGGDTQY | TRBJ2-3 | few | - | TRBV30
ASSPSGGPYEQY | TRBJ2-7 | - | - | TRBV7-2
ASSMGRQGAEAF | TRBJ1-1 | once | - | TRBV19
ASSLNGGNRYGYT | TRBJ1-2 | - | - | TRBV5-1
ASSVGGGNEQY | TRBJ2-7 | - | - | TRBV28
ASSQGRVWSPLH | TRBJ1-6 | few | - | TRBV14
ASSRDSGDTQY | TRBJ2-3 | - | - | TRBV7-9
ASSIGTVNQPQH | TRBJ1-5 | - | TRBD1 | TRBV28